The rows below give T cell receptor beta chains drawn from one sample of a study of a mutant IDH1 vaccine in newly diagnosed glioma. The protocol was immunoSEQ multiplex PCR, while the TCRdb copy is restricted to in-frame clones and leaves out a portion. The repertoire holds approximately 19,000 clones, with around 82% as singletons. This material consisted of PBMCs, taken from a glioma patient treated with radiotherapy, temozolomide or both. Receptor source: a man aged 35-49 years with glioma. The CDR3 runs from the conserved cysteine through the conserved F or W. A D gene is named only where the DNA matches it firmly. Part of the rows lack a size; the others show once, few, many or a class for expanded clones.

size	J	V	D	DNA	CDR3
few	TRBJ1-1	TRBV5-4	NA	TGTGCCAGCAGCTTGTGGGGGAAAGGGACTGAAGCTTTCTTT	CASSLWGKGTEAFF
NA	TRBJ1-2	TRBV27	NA	TGTGCCAGCAGTTTATCTCACGGTTCTAACTATGGCTACACCTTC	CASSLSHGSNYGYTF
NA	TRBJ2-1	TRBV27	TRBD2	TGTGCCAGCAGAACTAGCGGACTTTACAATGAGCAGTTCTTC	CASRTSGLYNEQFF
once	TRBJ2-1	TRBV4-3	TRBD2	TGCGCCAGCAGCCAAGTAGCGGGAGTAAGCTACAATGAGCAGTTCTTC	CASSQVAGVSYNEQFF
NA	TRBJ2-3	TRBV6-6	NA	TGTGCCAGCAGTGAGACAGAGACAGATACGCAGTATTTT	CASSETETDTQYF
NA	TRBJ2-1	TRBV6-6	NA	TGTGCCAGCAGTCCGATCGACCACCATGAGCAGTTCTTC	CASSPIDHHEQFF
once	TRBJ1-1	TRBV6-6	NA	TGTGCCAGCTGGGCGGGCCAGGCGATGAACACTGAAGCTTTCTTT	CASWAGQAMNTEAFF
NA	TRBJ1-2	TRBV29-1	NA	TGCAGCGTTACTAGCCCCTTGGGAGGCTACACCTTC	CSVTSPLGGYTF
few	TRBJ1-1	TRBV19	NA	TGTGCCAGTAAGGAAGGGCGGGCTGAAGCTTTCTTT	CASKEGRAEAFF
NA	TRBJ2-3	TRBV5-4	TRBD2	TGTGCCAGCAGCTTGTTCCTAGCGGGGGCTAGCACAGATACGCAGTATTTT	CASSLFLAGASTDTQYF
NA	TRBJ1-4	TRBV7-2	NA	TGTGCCAGCAGCCCGGACCGAAATAATGAAAAACTGTTTTTT	CASSPDRNNEKLFF
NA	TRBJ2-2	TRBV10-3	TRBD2	TGTGCCATCAGTGAGTCGAGCGGGGGCCGGAGTACCGGGGAGCTGTTTTTT	CAISESSGGRSTGELFF
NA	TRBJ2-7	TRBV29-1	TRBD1	TGCAGCGTCCTAGGACAGGGGGCCCACGAGCAGTACTTC	CSVLGQGAHEQYF
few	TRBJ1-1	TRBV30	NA	TGTGCCTGCCCCCGCAAGCCGTTGAACACTGAAGCTTTCTTT	CACPRKPLNTEAFF
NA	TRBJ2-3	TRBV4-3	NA	TGCGCCAGCAGCCAAGAGGGGGTGGGGGGCACAGATACGCAGTATTTT	CASSQEGVGGTDTQYF
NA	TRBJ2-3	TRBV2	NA	TGTGCCAGCAGACCCGGACACTTTAGCACAGATACGCAGTATTTT	CASRPGHFSTDTQYF
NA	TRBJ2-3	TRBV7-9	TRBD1	TGTGCCAGCAGCTTAACGACAGGGGGCACAGATACGCAGTATTTT	CASSLTTGGTDTQYF
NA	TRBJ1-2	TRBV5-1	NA	TGCGCCAGCAGCCCCGACAGTAGCTATGGCTACACCTTC	CASSPDSSYGYTF
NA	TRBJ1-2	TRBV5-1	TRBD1	TGCGCCAGCAGCCTCCAGCCGGGACAGGGGAGCTATGGCTACACCTTC	CASSLQPGQGSYGYTF
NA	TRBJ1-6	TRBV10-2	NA	TGCGCCAGCAGGGTCGGGGTGGTCAATTCACCCCTCCACTTT	CASRVGVVNSPLHF
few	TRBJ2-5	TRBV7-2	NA	TGTGCCAGCAGGAGAGCTGGGGGCGGAGAGACCCAGTACTTC	CASRRAGGGETQYF
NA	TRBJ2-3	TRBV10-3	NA	TGTGCCATCAGTGAGTACCCCCCGAGCACAGATACGCAGTATTTT	CAISEYPPSTDTQYF
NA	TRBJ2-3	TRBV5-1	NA	TGCGCCAGCAGCCTGGGTGTGGAAGATACGCAGTATTTT	CASSLGVEDTQYF
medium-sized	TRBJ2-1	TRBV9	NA	TGTGCCAGCAGCGTAGATAGCGTACCCTACAATGAGCAGTTCTTC	CASSVDSVPYNEQFF
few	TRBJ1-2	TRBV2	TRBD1	TGTGCCAGCAGTGGAGGGACAGGGGAATTTAGGCGCTATGGCTACACCTTC	CASSGGTGEFRRYGYTF
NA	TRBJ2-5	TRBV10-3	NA	TGTGCCATCAGTGGGACAGATCAAGAGACCCAGTACTTC	CAISGTDQETQYF
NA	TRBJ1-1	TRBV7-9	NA	TGTGCCAGCAGCTTAGCGTTCGTAGGGGGAGGGCACACTGAAGCTTTCTTT	CASSLAFVGGGHTEAFF
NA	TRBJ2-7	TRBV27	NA	TGTGCCAGCAGTTCCCAGAGCGTCGGATCCTACGAGCAGTACTTC	CASSSQSVGSYEQYF
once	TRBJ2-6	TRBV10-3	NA	TGTGCCATCGCGGACGGCACATCTGGGGCCAACGTCCTGACTTTC	CAIADGTSGANVLTF
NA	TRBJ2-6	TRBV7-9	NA	TGTGCCAGCACCTCTGGGGCCAACGTCCTGACTTTC	CASTSGANVLTF
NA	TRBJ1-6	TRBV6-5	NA	TGTGCCAGCAGTTACTCATGGGGCAATAATTCACCCCTCCACTTT	CASSYSWGNNSPLHF
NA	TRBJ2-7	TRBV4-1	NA	TGCGCCAGCAGCCAGCCCTACGGGGAGCAGTACTTC	CASSQPYGEQYF
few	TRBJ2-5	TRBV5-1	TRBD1	TGCGCCAGCAGTTCTCCTACAGGGGAAGGAGAGACCCAGTACTTC	CASSSPTGEGETQYF
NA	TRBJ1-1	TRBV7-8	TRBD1	TGTGCCAGCAGCTCTTACAGGGGAAGGAACACTGAAGCTTTCTTT	CASSSYRGRNTEAFF
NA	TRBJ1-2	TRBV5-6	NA	TGTGCCAGCAGCTTGGAGAGGAACTATGGCTACACCTTC	CASSLERNYGYTF
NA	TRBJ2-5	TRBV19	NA	TGTGCCAGTAGCCGTTCGGGGGAAAGCGGAGAGACCCAGTACTTC	CASSRSGESGETQYF
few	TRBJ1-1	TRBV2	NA	TGTGCCAGCAGTGAATTTTATGGACTATCGAACACTGAAGCTTTCTTT	CASSEFYGLSNTEAFF
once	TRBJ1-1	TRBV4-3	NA	TGCGCCAGCAGCCGTCAAATGGGGGAGACTGAAGCTTTCTTT	CASSRQMGETEAFF
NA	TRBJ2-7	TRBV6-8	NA	TGTGCCAGCAGTTTCGCCGGGGTGGATTTGGTGGACTACGAGCAGTACTTC	CASSFAGVDLVDYEQYF
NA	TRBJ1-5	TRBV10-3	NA	TGTGCCATCAGTGAGGGAGGGGATGGCAATCAGCCCCAGCATTTT	CAISEGGDGNQPQHF
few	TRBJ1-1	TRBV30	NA	TGTGCCTGGACAACCGGGGCTGGAGGGGGCACTGAAGCTTTCTTT	CAWTTGAGGGTEAFF
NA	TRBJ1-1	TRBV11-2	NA	TGTGCCAGCAGCCGTAATCAGCCGAACACTGAAGCTTTCTTT	CASSRNQPNTEAFF